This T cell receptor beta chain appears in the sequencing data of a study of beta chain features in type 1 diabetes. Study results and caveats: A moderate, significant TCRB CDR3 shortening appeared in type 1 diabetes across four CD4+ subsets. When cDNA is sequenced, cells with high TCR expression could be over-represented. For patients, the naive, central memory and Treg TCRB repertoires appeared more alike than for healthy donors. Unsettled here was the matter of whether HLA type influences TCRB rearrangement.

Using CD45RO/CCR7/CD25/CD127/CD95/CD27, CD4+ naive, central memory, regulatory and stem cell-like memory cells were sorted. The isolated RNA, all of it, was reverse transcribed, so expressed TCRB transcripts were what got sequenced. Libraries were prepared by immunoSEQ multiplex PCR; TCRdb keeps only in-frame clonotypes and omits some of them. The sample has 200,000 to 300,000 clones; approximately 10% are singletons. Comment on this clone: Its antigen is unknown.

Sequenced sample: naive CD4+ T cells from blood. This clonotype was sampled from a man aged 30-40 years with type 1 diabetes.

The CDR3 coding sequence is TGTGCCAGGACAGGGGGCGATAGTACAGATACGCAGTATTTT. Translating gives CARTGGDSTDTQYF. The chain recombines TRBV2 with TRBJ2-3, with TRBD1 matching over 10 bases. Germline V gives CDR1 SNHLY, CDR2 FYNNEI. This CDR3 comprises 14 residues. Germline trimming cut 9 bases from V and 3 bases from J; bases unmatched to any gene: 6.